These T cell receptor beta chains were read from a single sample in a study of blood T cell repertoires in COVID-19. Method: immunoSEQ multiplex PCR; TCRdb's copy keeps in-frame clones and lacks some. The table lists under 300,000 clones, roughly 80% of them singletons. Sequencing was performed on peripheral blood. The receptor set was obtained from a woman aged 55-75 years with active or convalescent COVID-19. Both conserved end residues are trimmed from each CDR3. Fields, in order: V gene, J gene, CDR3 protein.

>TRBV7-2|TRBJ2-1
ASSGGVGEQF
>TRBV12-3/TRBV12-4|TRBJ1-1
ASSLKGARAF
>TRBV19|TRBJ1-1
ASSIHRGRGTEAF
>TRBV10-3|TRBJ1-2
AISLLTGSRDGYT
>TRBV30|TRBJ1-2
AWRSFRGLGGYT
>TRBV4-1|TRBJ1-2
ASSQPVQGIYGYT
>TRBV30|TRBJ2-7
AWSRDSSYEQY
>TRBV5-1|TRBJ1-5
ASSWSGDSNQPQH
>TRBV6-6|TRBJ1-4
ASSYSGGTNEKLF
>TRBV4-1|TRBJ1-2
ASSQEAGVGYT
>TRBV18|TRBJ2-5
ASSPRGQAETQY
>TRBV11-1|TRBJ1-5
ASSQGINQPQH
>TRBV11-3|TRBJ2-7
ASSFSQGYEQY
>TRBV7-9|TRBJ2-1
ASSVQGALTRNEQF
>TRBV6-5|TRBJ1-4
ASRRAQEKLF
>TRBV29-1|TRBJ2-1
SVEGLRGGYTYNEQF
>TRBV3-1/TRBV3-2|TRBJ1-5
ASSPPGRISNQPQH
>TRBV5-1|TRBJ1-1
ASSLEGKAF
>TRBV30|TRBJ1-2
AWRATGFNYGYT
>TRBV7-6|TRBJ2-3
ASSSISGGVADTQY
>TRBV30|TRBJ2-3
AWSVRSAGGDTQY
>TRBV6-5|TRBJ1-4
ASSRQGEEEKLF
>TRBV18|TRBJ2-3
ASSPSLASTDTQY
>TRBV30|TRBJ2-1
ACPRLGPSYNEQF
>TRBV7-2|TRBJ2-2
ASSLGGGAGELF
>TRBV19|TRBJ2-7
ASSMGGQRTYEQY
>TRBV7-9|TRBJ1-3
ASSIDRSSGNTIY
>TRBV12-3/TRBV12-4|TRBJ2-7
ASSLNRGNEQY
>TRBV19|TRBJ2-1
ASSTGPGLANNEQF
>TRBV3-1/TRBV3-2|TRBJ1-4
ASSQHKDPWEATNEKLF
>TRBV10-3|TRBJ2-1
ASRGGVHEQF
>TRBV7-2|TRBJ2-1
ASSSQAVTYNEQF
>TRBV5-8|TRBJ2-1
ASSSGLAGLGAYNEQF
>TRBV30|TRBJ1-4
AWSIGGANEKLF
>TRBV10-1|TRBJ1-1
ASRRTGSTEAF
>TRBV9|TRBJ2-7
ASSVVPSSYEQY
>TRBV7-2|TRBJ1-4
ASSLGRGRAGEKLF
>TRBV9|TRBJ2-3
ASSVDPSGGLGGTQY
>TRBV19|TRBJ1-2
ASSMGPDSYGYT
>TRBV6-5|TRBJ2-7
ASRDLAGSYEQY
>TRBV7-8|TRBJ2-3
ASSGRYTQY
>TRBV27|TRBJ2-1
ASIWRELYNEQF
>TRBV1|TRBJ1-5
TSSPAARVCNQPQH
>TRBV9|TRBJ2-3
ASSSNRVGFSTDTQY
>TRBV5-8|TRBJ2-2
ASSLDGNTGELF
>TRBV30|TRBJ1-2
AWSVRLGRDNGYT
>TRBV11-2|TRBJ2-3
ASSLVAGGLTDTQY
>TRBV7-9|TRBJ2-7
ASSLLHRVTNSYEQY
>TRBV15|TRBJ1-2
ATSRDSDYGYT
>TRBV19|TRBJ2-6
ASSTGRSGANVLT
>TRBV7-2|TRBJ2-1
ASSLRVGLAGSSYNEQF
>TRBV19|TRBJ2-5
ASNSRGGPEETQY
>TRBV19|TRBJ1-3
ASSIRKPGNTIY
>TRBV14|TRBJ1-4
ASSQDQGENEKLF
>TRBV6-5|TRBJ1-1
ASSYSNRVGTEAF
>TRBV11-2|TRBJ2-1
ASSPGTSYNEQF
>TRBV10-2|TRBJ1-5
ASRQTGLDQPQH
>TRBV10-3|TRBJ1-2
AIMGEGGANTTANYGYT